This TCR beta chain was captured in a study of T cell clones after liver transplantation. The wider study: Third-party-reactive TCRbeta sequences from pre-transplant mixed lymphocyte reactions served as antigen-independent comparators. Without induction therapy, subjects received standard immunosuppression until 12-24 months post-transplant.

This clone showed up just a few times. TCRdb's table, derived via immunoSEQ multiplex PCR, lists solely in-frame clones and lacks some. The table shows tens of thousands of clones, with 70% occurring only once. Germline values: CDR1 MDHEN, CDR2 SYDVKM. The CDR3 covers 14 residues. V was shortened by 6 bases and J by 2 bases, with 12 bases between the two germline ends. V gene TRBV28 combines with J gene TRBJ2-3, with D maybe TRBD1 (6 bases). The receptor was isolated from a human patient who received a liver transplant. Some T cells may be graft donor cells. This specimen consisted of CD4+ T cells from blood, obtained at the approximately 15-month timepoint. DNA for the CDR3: TGTGCCAGCAGGCCAACAGGGCACACAGATACGCAGTATTTT. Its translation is CASRPTGHTDTQYF.